These 8 T cell receptor beta chains were all obtained from the same sample, sequenced in a study of early T cells in non-severe SARS-CoV-2 infection. In TCRdb, the 5' RACE reads were re-called with MiXCR into one record per CDR3 protein. The table includes tens of thousands of distinct CDR3 sequences, around 12% detected once. The sequencing input was whole blood. These receptors were obtained from an adult who was a healthcare worker with PCR-confirmed SARS-CoV-2 infection or an uninfected control (not recorded which).

This clonotype was seen many times. The chain links TRBV5-4 to TRBJ1-1, with TRBD1 matching over 9 bases. The V gene's germline CDR1 is SGHNT and CDR2 YYREEE (reference sequence). This CDR3 region has 13 residues. V dropped 4 bases and J dropped 7; count of bases not matched to a gene: 5. Here the CDR3 reads CASSTQGAVEAFF. DNA for the CDR3: TGTGCCAGCAGCACACAGGGGGCGGTTGAAGCTTTCTTT.

This clonotype was seen repeatedly, ten times or more. The V call is TRBV9, the J call TRBJ2-3; the match to TRBD1 covers 9 bases. This CDR3 has 13 residues. Germline CDR1 reads SGDLS; CDR2 reads YYNGEE. The V gene end was trimmed by 2 bases and the J gene end by 8 bases; junction bases not matched to a gene: 3. The CDR3 DNA follows: TGTGCCAGCAGCGTCGTGGGACAGGGTACGCAGTATTTT. This sequence encodes CASSVVGQGTQYF.

The chain joins TRBV29-1 to TRBJ2-3, with TRBD1 as a possible D gene (5 bases). This CDR3 region has 14 residues. The germline V gene has CDR1 SQVTM and CDR2 ANQGSEA. Trimming took off 4 bases at V and 4 bases at J, with 15 bases between the two ends. For the CDR3, the DNA is TGCAGCGTTGTCAGCCAGGGCCCCCCAGATACGCAGTATTTT. Translation: CSVVSQGPPDTQYF.

This chain links TRBV27 with TRBJ2-1; unclear D gene. V was clipped by 3 bases and J by 1 base, with 4 bases between them. The CDR3 spans 13 residues. The germline V gene has CDR1 MNHEY and CDR2 SMNVEV (reference sequence). CDR3 in amino acids: CASSLASYNEQFF. The CDR3 DNA sequence: TGTGCCAGCAGTTTGGCTTCCTACAATGAGCAGTTCTTC.

The chain carries TRBV3-1 and TRBJ2-1; possible D gene TRBD2, 6 bases. The ends were cut back, 2 bases at V and 6 bases at J, with 8 bases in the middle. The CDR3 spans 13 residues. Germline CDR1 and CDR2: LGHDT and YNNKEL (reference sequence). CDR3 coding DNA: TGTGCCAGCAGCCAAAGTAGCGGCAATGAGCAGTTCTTC. Encoded protein: CASSQSSGNEQFF.

This clonotype has at least ten counts. The rearrangement uses TRBV6-2 or TRBV6-3 and TRBJ2-7; D unresolved. Germline CDR1 MNHEY, CDR2 SVGEGT. CDR3 length equals 12 residues. V lost 2 bases and J 3 bases, leaving 5 bases between the germline ends. The CDR3 protein is CASSYEVYEQYF. The CDR3 DNA reads as TGTGCCAGCAGTTACGAGGTCTACGAGCAGTACTTC.

This clonotype has at least ten counts. The chain links TRBV6-4 to TRBJ2-1; perhaps TRBD2 as D (5 bases). Trimming took off 2 bases at V and 5 bases at J, with 7 bases between the two ends. Germline V gene sequence: CDR1 MRHNA, CDR2 SNTAGT. The CDR3 extends over 13 amino acids. CDR3 nucleotides: TGTGCCAGCAGTGACGGGGAGCACAATGAGCAGTTCTTC. It specifies CASSDGEHNEQFF.

This clonotype was recorded many times. This rearrangement joins TRBV11-2 to TRBJ2-1, with TRBD1 matching over 8 bases. The trim removed 8 bases at V and 6 bases at J, leaving 9 bases unmatched. The CDR3 is 14 residues long. Germline V gives CDR1 SGHAT, CDR2 FQNNGV. The CDR3 loop is CASGQTTGANEQFF. As DNA, the CDR3 is TGTGCCAGCGGCCAAACGACAGGGGCCAATGAGCAGTTCTTC.